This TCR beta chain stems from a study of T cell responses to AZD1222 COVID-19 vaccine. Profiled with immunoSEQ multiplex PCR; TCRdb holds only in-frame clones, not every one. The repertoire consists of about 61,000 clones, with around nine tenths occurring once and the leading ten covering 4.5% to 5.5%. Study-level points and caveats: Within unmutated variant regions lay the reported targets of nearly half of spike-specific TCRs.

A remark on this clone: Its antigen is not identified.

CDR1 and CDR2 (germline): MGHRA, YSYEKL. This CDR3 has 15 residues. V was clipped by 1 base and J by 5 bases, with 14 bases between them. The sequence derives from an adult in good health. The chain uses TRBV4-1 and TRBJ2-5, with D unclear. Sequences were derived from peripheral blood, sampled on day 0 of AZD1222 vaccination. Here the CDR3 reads CASSQGPRQEETQYF. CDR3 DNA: TGCGCCAGCAGCCAAGGGCCACGACAAGAGGAGACCCAGTACTTC.